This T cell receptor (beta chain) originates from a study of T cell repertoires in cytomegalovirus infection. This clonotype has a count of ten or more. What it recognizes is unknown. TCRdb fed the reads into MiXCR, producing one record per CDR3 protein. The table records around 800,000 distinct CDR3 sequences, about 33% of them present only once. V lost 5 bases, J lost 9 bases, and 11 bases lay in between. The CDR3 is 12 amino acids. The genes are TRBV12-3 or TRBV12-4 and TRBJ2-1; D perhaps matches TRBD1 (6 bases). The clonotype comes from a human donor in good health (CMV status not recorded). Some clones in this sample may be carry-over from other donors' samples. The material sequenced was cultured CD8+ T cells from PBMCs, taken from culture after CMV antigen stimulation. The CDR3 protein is CASSPTGLEQFF. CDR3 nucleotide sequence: TGTGCCAGCAGTCCTACAGGGCTTGAGCAGTTCTTC.